These 2 T cell receptor beta chains share one sample of origin, sequenced in a study of CD8 T cells in Susac syndrome. The authors reverse transcribed roughly 0.5 to 1 ug RNA with random hexamers. One entry per CDR3 protein, called by TCRdb with MiXCR from the immunoSEQ multiplex PCR reads. Found here are a few hundred thousand distinct CDR3 sequences, about 85% of them singletons; the top ten hold about 0.12%. Sequenced input: CD8+ T cells from PBMCs. Every receptor here comes from a human donor with multiple sclerosis.

This chain's CDR3 is CASSFPPEGVIRDTQYF. The CDR3, as DNA: TGTGCCAGCAGTTTTCCCCCGGAGGGCGTTATTAGAGATACGCAGTATTTT. The chain joins TRBV28 to TRBJ2-3; maybe TRBD2 (6 bases). There are 17 residues in the CDR3. From germline, CDR1 is MDHEN and CDR2 SYDVKM. V lost 3 bases to trimming and J lost 5 bases, with 21 bases between them.

The chain is built from TRBV19 and TRBJ1-5; D possibly corresponds to TRBD1 (6 bases). Germline loops: CDR1 LNHDA, CDR2 SQIVND (reference sequence). V lost 3 bases, J lost 2 bases, and 14 bases lay in between. The CDR3 is 16 residues long. The CDR3 is CASSMAGEGGNQPQHF. The DNA for the CDR3 is TGTGCCAGTAGTATGGCAGGGGAAGGGGGCAATCAGCCCCAGCATTTT.